This T cell receptor (beta chain) derives from a study of CD4 T cells in relation to SARS-CoV-2 and coronaviruses. Study in general: The negative reference was HIV-1 Nef peptide pool or peptide-free culture. Crossreactive spike epitopes shared across donors were mapped to their HLA restriction.

Trimming stripped 4 bases from V and 6 bases from J, with 13 bases between. CDR1 ENHRY and CDR2 SYGVKD come from the germline V gene. This CDR3 has 15 residues. This table comes from immunoSEQ multiplex PCR, and its TCRdb copy is limited to in-frame clones, with some not included. The sample lists more than 20,000 clones, around three quarters seen once, with about 9.4% in the top ten. Study-wide results and caveats: Each donor contributed either pre-pandemic or post-infection samples, not both.

A few counts support this clone. As yet, its antigen is unknown. CD4+ T cells from unexposed donors were obtained before the COVID-19 pandemic (2011-2018). Isolation of CD4+ T cells took place after approximately 10 days in culture. On days 3 and 7, cultures got half fresh IL-2 medium. V usage is TRBV10-3 and J usage is TRBJ1-6; weak D call: TRBD1 (5 bases). Material for sequencing was CD4+ T cells from PBMCs, cultured in vitro. This TCR derives from a human donor in good health. The CDR3, as DNA: TGTGCCATCAGTGTCCGCGGGACTTCTAATTCACCCCTCCACTTT. This sequence encodes CAISVRGTSNSPLHF.